The clone carrying this T cell receptor beta chain was picked up a small number of times. This entry is derived from a study of human T cells and chemical hapten exposure. TCRdb re-called the RACE reads with MiXCR, one entry per CDR3 protein. The sample has around 99,000 distinct CDR3 sequences; about 11% are singletons. The CDR3 is made up of 17 amino acids. Unmatched junction bases numbered 11, after V lost 4 bases and J lost 4 bases. The germline V gene encodes CDR1 MNHNS and CDR2 SASEGT. Described time point: patch test 2, 6 weeks after DPC sensitization. As to treatment: therapeutic diphenylcyclopropenone sensitization with weekly scalp DPC.

This TCR was sampled from a man aged 35 to 55 with alopecia areata. Some clones in this sample may be carry-over from other donors' samples. The sequenced sample was whole blood, obtained in connection with sensitization to the hapten diphenylcyclopropenone (DPC). This rearrangement joins TRBV6-1 to TRBJ2-1, with TRBD1 matching over 9 bases. The CDR3 DNA is TGTGCCAGCAGTGTGGGGATTACGGGACAGGGATACAATGAGCAGTTCTTC. Amino acid sequence: CASSVGITGQGYNEQFF.